This T cell receptor (beta chain) appears in the sequencing data of a study of T cell responses to AZD1222 COVID-19 vaccine (dated by TCRdb to the early 2020s). Regarding the research as a whole: A total of about 230 trial participants underwent TCR sequencing, of whom around 200 received two doses of AZD1222 and some 26 received two doses of the MenACWY control vaccine. Trial participants were enrolled by age into 18-55, 56-69 and 70-plus year subgroups, with around 150, 28 and 57 TCR-sequenced participants respectively. Overall results and qualifications from the work: Epitopes outside the regions mutated in the B.1.351 and B.1.1.7 variants were reportedly recognized by nearly half of the unique spike-specific TCRs. No day 14 peak-response samples were available, so repertoires were characterized only after the peak T cell response. Participants were mostly white British and included more females than males, and it was suggested by the authors that clonal diversity may have been underestimated. The 56-69-year group was small, and its depth increase did not reach significance, likely because of low power. CD4 TCRs associated with the vaccine covered the entire spike protein, and the dominant responses were in regions 160-218 and 743-854. Conclusions about previously exposed vaccinees are limited because only six or seven AZD1222 recipients were SARS-CoV-2 seropositive at baseline. Spike-specific TCR breadth and depth rose significantly after two AZD1222 doses compared with day 0 and with MenACWY recipients.

As for this clone: Its antigen has not been determined. No per-base quality is available; no much larger clone lies one base away.

According to the study, the label for this sample's time point signals: about 28 days (+/-7) after the second vaccine dose. Because spike-specific TCR depth and breadth did not differ between the two schedules, AZD1222 recipients who got a second dose at roughly 4 weeks were pooled with those who got a second dose at roughly 12 weeks. Samples from vaccinated people were obtained from the UK trials COV001 and COV002, which included a single-blind randomized controlled phase 2/3 trial of AZD1222 (ChAdOx1 nCoV-19) in healthy adults. For TCRbeta chain sequencing, PBMC samples from trial participants were taken at day 0 and at day 28 after the second dose. CDR3 length: 15 amino acids, cysteine to phenylalanine. Left in the record is the CDR3 DNA by itself, 45 bases read in frame from the first base. CDR1 and CDR2 (KGHSH, LQKENI) derive from the germline V gene. V is trimmed back by 3 bases and J by 4 bases, and the junction contains 5 bases that no gene match accounts for.

The CDR3 regions of human TCRbeta chains were analyzed by immunosequencing. The original pipeline was this. TCRs in the repertoires were compared against a reference library of SARS-CoV-2-specific TCRs that had been generated with the MIRA antigen-specificity platform. Breadth meant the fraction of unique TCRs that were SARS-CoV-2-associated, whereas depth meant the fraction of total T cells that were SARS-CoV-2-associated. Using the MIRA data, every spike-specific TCR was mapped to the spike region that the TCR reacted to and assigned to either a CD4 or a CD8 class. Log10-transformed breadth and depth values were compared by one-way ANOVA with Sidak's multiple comparisons tests. Not all clones reach the TCRdb copy of this immuneACCESS table, which keeps in-frame sequences only. Checked studies attribute under half of the gap to unresolved V genes and leave the rest unexplained. V, J and clone size were drawn from that table, and D and trimming were deduced from the DNA. Present in this sample are approximately 99,000 clones, more than 85% of which were seen just once. 7.5% to 9.5% of the sample belongs to the ten largest clones.

The TCR comes from an adult who received the AZD1222 COVID-19 vaccine. Material: peripheral blood, obtained 28 days after the second AZD1222 dose. The V and J segments used are TRBV18 and TRBJ1-1; TRBD1 lines up with 10 middle nucleotides. This receptor carries the CDR3 CASSPRQGAGTEAFF. The nucleotide sequence reads TGTGCCAGCTCACCGAGACAGGGGGCTGGCACTGAAGCTTTCTTT.